This TCR beta chain was profiled in a study of metastatic and nonmetastatic thyroid tumors. In the study overall: Repertoires from malignant and benign thyroid patients were compared across blood and tumor or nodule tissue.

Thyroid surgery had not been preceded by any treatment in any patient. Authors' data handling: In papillary thyroid cancer, a distant-metastasis classifier was built using CDR3 differences across clinicopathological groups. TCRdb used MiXCR to call clones anew from the PCR reads. The V and J calls and clone size come from TCRdb's table, not from the authors' own analysis. Of about 25,000 clones in the sample, about an eighth were seen once. Trimming left V 0 bases short and J 4 bases short, with 13 bases between. Per the germline V gene, CDR1 is LGHDT and CDR2 is YNNKEL (reference sequence). The length of the CDR3 is 16 residues.

The chain uses TRBV3-1 and TRBJ2-1; D is unresolved. Sequencing input: blood. This TCR was recovered from a female donor with papillary thyroid cancer or a benign thyroid nodule (not recorded which). Some clones in this sample may be carry-over from other donors' samples. The CDR3, as DNA: TGTGCCAGCAGCCAAGAAGGAGCGCGCCATTACAATGAGCAGTTCTTC. Its protein product is CASSQEGARHYNEQFF.